The rows below give T cell receptor beta chains drawn from one sample of a study of cytomegalovirus exposure and HLA in healthy donors. Here immunoSEQ multiplex PCR was the method, and the copy in TCRdb shows in-frame clones only, minus some. The table includes 210,000 or so clones, 80% to 90% detected once. The sample taken for sequencing was PBMCs. Source of these receptors: a woman aged 18-29 years in good health and CMV-seronegative. The CDR3 runs from the conserved cysteine through the conserved F or W. The order of the fields is clone size, D gene, V gene, J gene, CDR3 DNA, CDR3 protein. D genes are given only for firm matches. Expanded clones get a size class; other rows say once, few or many, or leave the size out.

size: -; D: -; V: TRBV21-1; J: TRBJ1-1; DNA: TGTGCCAGCACCACAGGGATTCCGAACACTGAAGCTTTCTTT; CDR3: CASTTGIPNTEAFF
size: -; D: TRBD1; V: TRBV4-2; J: TRBJ2-6; DNA: TGTGCCAGCAGCCAAGATCGACGGGTGACAGGGGCCTCTGGGGCCAACGTCCTGACTTTC; CDR3: CASSQDRRVTGASGANVLTF
size: -; D: -; V: TRBV5-4; J: TRBJ1-2; DNA: TGTGCCAGCAGCTTGGTGGCAGGGGATGGCTACACCTTC; CDR3: CASSLVAGDGYTF
size: few; D: TRBD1; V: TRBV6-5; J: TRBJ1-1; DNA: TGTGCCAGCAGTTCGGGACAGGGGGTCACTGAAGCTTTCTTT; CDR3: CASSSGQGVTEAFF
size: -; D: TRBD1; V: TRBV4-2; J: TRBJ1-2; DNA: TGTGCCAGCAGCCGCCGGGACAGTGATTATGGCTACACCTTC; CDR3: CASSRRDSDYGYTF
size: -; D: -; V: TRBV10-2; J: TRBJ1-5; DNA: TGCGCCAGCAGTCACGGATCAGGACTAAATCAGCCCCAGCATTTT; CDR3: CASSHGSGLNQPQHF
size: once; D: -; V: TRBV5-5; J: TRBJ2-2; DNA: TGTGCCAGCAGCTTGGGTTCGTCCTCCGGCGGGGAGCTGTTTTTT; CDR3: CASSLGSSSGGELFF
size: -; D: TRBD2; V: TRBV6-5; J: TRBJ2-2; DNA: TGTGCCAGCAGATACCTAGCGGGGGGGAACACCGGGGAGCTGTTTTTT; CDR3: CASRYLAGGNTGELFF
size: -; D: TRBD1; V: TRBV6-5; J: TRBJ1-1; DNA: TGTGCCAGCAGTTACCCGGGACAGGGGGGGGGAGAAGCTTTCTTT; CDR3: CASSYPGQGGGEAFF
size: -; D: -; V: TRBV5-1; J: TRBJ2-2; DNA: TGCGCCAGCAGTTTGGGCAAGCAAGCGAACACCGGGGAGCTGTTTTTT; CDR3: CASSLGKQANTGELFF
size: -; D: TRBD1; V: TRBV19; J: TRBJ1-1; DNA: TGTGCCAGTAGTGGCCGACAGGGCCCATCCTATGAAGCTTTCTTT; CDR3: CASSGRQGPSYEAFF
size: -; D: -; V: TRBV15; J: TRBJ1-4; DNA: TGTGCCACCGAGCCAGACGCGGAGGAAAAACTGTTTTTT; CDR3: CATEPDAEEKLFF
size: -; D: TRBD2; V: TRBV6-1; J: TRBJ2-5; DNA: TGTGCCAGCAGTGAATTCGTGGGGGGGTATTCGACCCAGTACTTC; CDR3: CASSEFVGGYSTQYF
size: -; D: -; V: TRBV10-3; J: TRBJ1-1; DNA: TGTGCCATCAGCACCCAAGAGGTTTCTGAAGCTTTCTTT; CDR3: CAISTQEVSEAFF
size: -; D: -; V: TRBV19; J: TRBJ2-7; DNA: TGTGCCACCGCCGCCGGCGTCGCGGGGAACGAGCAGTACTTC; CDR3: CATAAGVAGNEQYF
size: -; D: -; V: TRBV5-5; J: TRBJ1-4; DNA: TGTGCCAGCAGCTTGATACCAGGGCCATCCGGGAGTGAAAAACTGTTTTTT; CDR3: CASSLIPGPSGSEKLFF
size: -; D: -; V: TRBV29-1; J: TRBJ2-2; DNA: TGCAGCGTTGAAGGGCAGGGGAGCACCGGGGAGCTGTTTTTT; CDR3: CSVEGQGSTGELFF
size: -; D: -; V: TRBV15; J: TRBJ1-2; DNA: TGTGCCACCAGCAGAGCATGGACATACGCTTCAAACTATGGCTACACCTTC; CDR3: CATSRAWTYASNYGYTF
size: -; D: TRBD2; V: TRBV2; J: TRBJ2-5; DNA: TGTGCCAGCGCCGCTAGCGGGAGACCCATTCACACCAACTTC; CDR3: CASAASGRPIHTNF
size: -; D: -; V: TRBV2; J: TRBJ1-5; DNA: TGTGCCAGCAAGGGGCAGGTCAATCAGCCCCAGCATTTT; CDR3: CASKGQVNQPQHF
size: -; D: TRBD1; V: TRBV5-1; J: TRBJ1-1; DNA: TGCGCCAGCAGTCGTCAGGGGGACGGATTAATGAACACTGAAGCTTTCTTT; CDR3: CASSRQGDGLMNTEAFF
size: -; D: -; V: TRBV9; J: TRBJ1-4; DNA: TGTGCCAGCAGCGTAGGCGGGGGGATTGCAACTAATGAAAAACTGTTTTTT; CDR3: CASSVGGGIATNEKLFF
size: -; D: -; V: TRBV27; J: TRBJ2-3; DNA: TGTGCCAGCAGTCCAAGACAGGTTGATACGCAGTATTTT; CDR3: CASSPRQVDTQYF
size: -; D: -; V: TRBV6-1; J: TRBJ1-5; DNA: TGTGCCAGCAGTGCTCGCCCAGGGGATAGCAATCAGCCCCAGCATTTT; CDR3: CASSARPGDSNQPQHF
size: -; D: TRBD2; V: TRBV4-3; J: TRBJ2-3; DNA: TGCGCCAGCAGCCATCTTCTCGGTGCGGGGGGTACAGATACGCAGTATTTT; CDR3: CASSHLLGAGGTDTQYF
size: -; D: TRBD2; V: TRBV7-8; J: TRBJ2-1; DNA: TGTGCCAGCAGCTTAACCCTAGCGGGGGTGGCGAATGAGCAGTTCTTC; CDR3: CASSLTLAGVANEQFF
size: -; D: TRBD1; V: TRBV5-5; J: TRBJ1-1; DNA: TGTGCCAGCAGCTTGTTTGGGACAGGGGATCGTGGAGCTTTCTTT; CDR3: CASSLFGTGDRGAFF